This T cell receptor beta chain was profiled in a study of T-cell reconstitution after alpha-beta-depleted transplantation in children. Unique molecular identifiers were incorporated when the TCRbeta library was constructed. TCRdb called the PCR reads again in MiXCR, with one record for every CDR3 protein. Altogether a few hundred thousand distinct CDR3 sequences are present, 9.7% being singletons, with the ten largest covering about 4.9%. Per the germline V gene, CDR1 is DFQATT and CDR2 is SNEGSKA (reference sequence). CDR3 length: 17 amino acids. Trimming cost V 4 bases and J 5 bases, with 26 bases left between them. This clonotype came up many times.

The chain couples TRBV20-1 to TRBJ1-1; D is perhaps TRBD1 (5 bases). This specimen was PBMCs from the stem cell graft donor, taken from the stem cell graft. This TCR was recovered from a human donor who donated a stem cell graft to a child with SCID. In DNA form, the CDR3 reads TGCAGTGCTATGGGGGTGGGGATATCGGGTTGGAGGACTGAAGCTTTCTTT. Translation: CSAMGVGISGWRTEAFF.